This T cell receptor beta chain was obtained from a study of blood T cell repertoires in COVID-19. Study at large: Collection of acute and convalescent COVID-19 samples took place in the United States, Italy and Spain. In each case, the material was cDNA or gDNA derived from T cells, B-cell-depleted T cells, or PBMCs.

There are a few counts of this clone. Germline V gene lookup returns CDR1 SGHRS and CDR2 YFSETQ. CDR3 length equals 18 residues. The V segment lost 4 bases and the J segment 0 bases; nucleotides outside the gene matches: 15. In the authors' workflow: Quantification of nucleated cells was approximated via reference gene primer amplification. Using immunoSEQ multiplex PCR, the repertoire was profiled, and TCRdb retains in-frame clones only, with some absent. The DNA was the basis for D and trimming; V, J and clone size are from that table. The data contain 47,000 or so clones, around 82% of them seen just once; the ten biggest clones take up around 2.8%.

This TCR was recovered from a woman aged 55-70 years with acute or convalescent COVID-19. Sequences were obtained from peripheral blood. J is TRBJ1-2 and V is TRBV5-1; 7 bases are shared with TRBD1. The CDR3 loop is CASSPRQGRVGANYGYTF. CDR3 in DNA: TGCGCCAGCAGCCCTAGACAGGGTAGAGTTGGAGCTAACTATGGCTACACCTTC.